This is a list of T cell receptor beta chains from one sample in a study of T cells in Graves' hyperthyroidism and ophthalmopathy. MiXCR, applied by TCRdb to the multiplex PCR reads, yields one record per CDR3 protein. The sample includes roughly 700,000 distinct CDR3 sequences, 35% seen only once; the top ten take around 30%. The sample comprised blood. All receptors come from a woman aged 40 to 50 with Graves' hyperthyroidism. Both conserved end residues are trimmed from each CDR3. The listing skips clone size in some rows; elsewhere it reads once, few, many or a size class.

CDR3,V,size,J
ASKRQLGQPQY,TRBV19,NA,TRBJ2-7
ASNFLEQGRPQH,TRBV6-5,NA,TRBJ1-5
ASSVNRDEAF,TRBV5-6,NA,TRBJ1-1
SVGAGVEQY,TRBV29-1,NA,TRBJ2-7
ATRDSQH,TRBV6-6,NA,TRBJ1-5
ASRSTGQFKTGLYEQY,TRBV7-1,NA,TRBJ2-7
ASSAEGGTGELF,TRBV2,many,TRBJ2-2
ASSIPGYGTQPQH,TRBV19,NA,TRBJ1-5
SARSLAGGLQETQY,TRBV20-1,many,TRBJ2-5
ASSQFTGGPSYEQY,TRBV4-3,NA,TRBJ2-7
ASSQEMRTGLAF,TRBV4-1,few,TRBJ1-1
ASSLWGGGPTDTQY,TRBV7-2,NA,TRBJ2-3
ASSTSLEGQETQY,TRBV19,few,TRBJ2-5
ASSYSKDLAYEQY,TRBV6-5,few,TRBJ2-7
ASSRPGLAETLFFYEQY,TRBV7-9,NA,TRBJ2-7
ASTQGQGSYGYT,TRBV19,NA,TRBJ1-2
ASSFGSQGPQGYT,TRBV12-3/TRBV12-4,NA,TRBJ1-2
ASSYPAGTDTQY,TRBV5-6,NA,TRBJ2-3
AIAGLAGNNEQF,TRBV10-3,many,TRBJ2-1
ASRPTLPDEQF,TRBV7-8,few,TRBJ2-1
ASSPDSQYNEQF,TRBV7-3,NA,NA
AISESGQDGYT,TRBV10-3,NA,TRBJ1-2
ASSQPSQGDYGYT,TRBV4-1,NA,TRBJ1-2
ASSHPGYEQY,TRBV6-5,few,TRBJ2-7
ASSAGRGGNQPQH,TRBV6-6,many,TRBJ1-5
ASSLVTEGETQY,TRBV5-8,many,TRBJ2-5
SARDRGDRDNSPLH,TRBV20-1,many,TRBJ1-6
ATNGGDGYT,TRBV7-9,many,TRBJ1-2
ASSQGSHSRSSYNSPLH,TRBV10-1,few,TRBJ1-6
SVDMGQGDHEQY,TRBV29-1,many,TRBJ2-7
ASSYGIGRNSNQPQH,TRBV6-5,few,TRBJ1-5
ASSPVWEETQY,TRBV6-5,NA,TRBJ2-5
ASSRGQGVGQY,TRBV7-9,NA,TRBJ2-7
ASSYSFDSNQPQH,TRBV6-2/TRBV6-3,few,TRBJ1-5
ASSLVTRSGTEAF,TRBV7-2,many,TRBJ1-1
ASSLGGFVANEQY,TRBV11-3,NA,TRBJ2-7
SVPGLANTEAF,TRBV29-1,many,TRBJ1-1
ASSSRTDRGYT,TRBV28,few,TRBJ1-2
ASSYSGAPNTEAF,TRBV6-5,NA,TRBJ1-1
ASSLSQGVSGPQH,TRBV7-2,NA,TRBJ1-5
ASSSQGGVSYGGTQY,TRBV7-2,NA,TRBJ2-5
SVAGGAAF,TRBV29-1,NA,TRBJ1-1
ASSRRDAPDSGNTIY,TRBV7-2,few,TRBJ1-3
ASHRDRGNQPQH,TRBV6-2/TRBV6-3,few,TRBJ1-5
SAIRGTYEQY,TRBV29-1,NA,TRBJ2-7
ASTGELNTEAF,TRBV9,many,TRBJ1-1
ASKTQDNQPQH,TRBV2,many,TRBJ1-5
ASRPSGTEAF,TRBV12-3/TRBV12-4,NA,TRBJ1-1
SVTRPETGSYEQY,TRBV20-1,few,TRBJ2-7
ASLEEQSNQPQH,TRBV12-5,NA,TRBJ1-5
ASSLLARGREQY,TRBV12-3/TRBV12-4,NA,TRBJ2-7
ASSQGLQETQY,TRBV4-1,many,TRBJ2-5
ASSWSEARVNTEAF,TRBV7-8,NA,TRBJ1-1
ASSQDIIANNQPQH,TRBV4-3,few,TRBJ1-5